A single T cell receptor (beta chain) is shown here with its context. No cognate antigen has been identified for it. Per-base quality was not reported, and no clone a single base away is much larger than it. The data belong to a study of T cell responses to AZD1222 COVID-19 vaccine (dated by TCRdb to the early 2020s). Looking at the study overall: TCR sequencing was performed for fewer than 250 trial participants, of whom roughly 200 were given two doses of AZD1222 and approximately 25 were given two doses of MenACWY control vaccine. Trial participants were enrolled by age into subgroups of 18-55, 56-69 and 70-plus years, and around 140, 26 and 57 TCR-sequenced participants, respectively, were included in these subgroups. Summary of the overall study and its limitations: The whole spike protein was spanned by vaccine-associated CD4 TCRs, and dominant responses were seen in regions 160-218 and 743-854. After two AZD1222 doses, spike-specific TCR breadth and depth were significantly higher than at day 0 and than in MenACWY recipients. Most participants were white British and females outnumbered males, and the authors suggested that clonal diversity may have been underestimated. Nearly half of unique spike-specific TCRs reportedly recognized epitopes outside regions mutated in the B.1.351 and B.1.1.7 variants. In the small 56-69-year group, the increase in depth fell short of significance, most likely because of low power. No day 14 peak-response samples were available, so repertoires were characterized only after the peak T cell response. Only five to seven AZD1222 recipients were SARS-CoV-2 seropositive at baseline, limiting conclusions about previously exposed vaccinees.

The time point label, as the study defines it: about 28 days (+/-7) after the second vaccine dose. The sample's treatment or condition, from its label and the paper: meningococcal conjugate vaccine given as trial control. Vaccinee samples were obtained from the UK trials COV001 and COV002, which included a single-blind randomized controlled phase 2/3 trial of AZD1222 (ChAdOx1 nCoV-19) in healthy adults. Trial participant PBMC samples were collected at day 0 and day 28 after the second dose for TCRbeta chain sequencing. The CDR3 regions of human TCRbeta chains were analyzed by immunosequencing. The published analysis was carried out like this. TCRs in the repertoires were compared against a reference library of SARS-CoV-2-specific TCRs that had been generated with the MIRA antigen-specificity platform. Breadth was defined as the fraction of unique TCRs that were SARS-CoV-2-associated, and depth was defined as the fraction of total T cells that were SARS-CoV-2-associated. Using the MIRA data, every spike-specific TCR was mapped to the spike region that the TCR reacted to and assigned to either a CD4 or a CD8 class. Log10-transformed breadth and depth values were compared by one-way ANOVA with Sidak's multiple comparisons tests. TCRdb's version of the immuneACCESS table is confined to in-frame rearrangements and falls short of the full clone set. An unresolved V gene accounts for under half of the shortfall where checked; the remainder is of unknown origin. That table furnishes V, J and clone size, whereas the DNA furnished D and trimming. The sample profile shows some 180,000 clones; roughly nine tenths of them were found once. The top ten hold around 3.6% of the sample.

Sequences were derived from peripheral blood, sampled 28 days after the second dose of the MenACWY control vaccine. The receptor was derived from an adult who received the MenACWY meningococcal vaccine as a control.

CDR3 region: CASSLVGGRTDTQYF. In nucleotides, the sequence is TGCGCCAGCAGCTTGGTCGGGGGACGAACAGATACGCAGTATTTT. Recombination joined TRBV5-1 with TRBJ2-3; tentative D gene TRBD2, with 6 bases matching. From cysteine to phenylalanine, the CDR3 is 15 amino acids long. Solely the CDR3 DNA is kept, with 45 bases framed from the first base. V and J are truncated by 0 bases and 3 bases respectively, leaving an intervening sequence of 11 bases. Reading the germline V gene gives CDR1 SGHRS and CDR2 YFSETQ.